A single sample gave rise to the 15 T cell receptor beta chains below, sequenced in a study of response to subunit inactivated influenza vaccine. TCRdb processed the RT-PCR reads anew with MiXCR; each CDR3 protein has one entry. The sample includes roughly 160,000 distinct CDR3 sequences, about 10% seen only once; the top ten take approximately 39%. This sample comprised CD8+ T cells sorted from PBMCs, obtained around 25 months after vaccination. The source of these receptors is a man aged 45-69 years who received an inactivated influenza vaccine.

V is TRBV5-1 and J is TRBJ2-5; TRBD1 matches 7 bases. Germline V CDR1 and CDR2: SGHRS, YFSETQ. CDR3 length: 15 amino acids. The V gene end was trimmed by 3 bases and the J gene end by 0 bases; junction bases not matched to a gene: 5. CDR3 DNA: TGCGCCAGCAGCTCCGGGACAGCGTACCAAGAGACCCAGTACTTC. Translating gives CASSSGTAYQETQYF.

This chain uses TRBV30 with TRBJ2-7, with D possibly being TRBD1 (5 bases). This CDR3 has 15 residues. Trimming removed 6 bases at V and 3 bases at J, with 21 bases between. The germline V gene encodes CDR1 GTSNPN and CDR2 SVGIG (reference sequence). The CDR3 coding sequence is TGTGCCTGCTTAACCCTCGTGGCAGGGTACTACGAGCAGTACTTC. Its translation is CACLTLVAGYYEQYF.

This clonotype came up many times. The rearrangement uses TRBV4-3 and TRBJ1-3; D unclear. V gave up 0 bases and J gave up 0 bases, with 6 bases separating them. CDR3 length equals 15 residues. Germline V lookup: CDR1 LGHNA, CDR2 YSLEER. CDR3 bases: TGCGCCAGCAGCCAAGATCGAGGCTCTGGAAACACCATATATTTT. This sequence encodes CASSQDRGSGNTIYF.

The CDR3 spells CASSLTSGRRDTQYF. CDR3 DNA sequence: TGTGCCAGCAGCTTAACTAGCGGGAGGAGGGATACGCAGTATTTT. The rearrangement links TRBV7-2 to TRBJ2-3; 12 nucleotides align to TRBD2. Per the germline V gene, CDR1 is SGHTA and CDR2 is FQGNSA. CDR3 length: 15 amino acids. J lost 6 bases, V lost 2 bases, and 3 bases had no gene match.

This chain joins TRBV21-1 and TRBJ2-3; the D segment call TRBD2 is taken from the table without a DNA check. TRBV21-1 is listed as a pseudogene. The CDR3 sequence is 20 residues long. CDR3 DNA: TGTGCCAGCAGCAAAGCTTGTCCTAGCGGGGGGCCCTTCGCAGGAAATACGCAGTATTTT. It specifies CASSKACPSGGPFAGNTQYF.

This clonotype was counted a few times. J is TRBJ2-2 and V is TRBV27, with TRBD1 as a possible D gene (6 bases). The germline V and J ends were trimmed by 3 bases and 4 bases, with 15 bases remaining between them. The CDR3 is 16 amino acids. The V gene's germline CDR1 is MNHEY and CDR2 SMNVEV (reference sequence). In DNA form, the CDR3 reads TGTGCCAGCAGTTTTTTGGTACAGGGCGGCACCGGGGAGCTGTTTTTT. Amino acid sequence: CASSFLVQGGTGELFF.

The chain couples TRBV4-3 to TRBJ1-4, with a weak D call TRBD1 (6 bases). V lost 4 bases and J lost 0, with 9 bases in between. Germline loops: CDR1 LGHNA, CDR2 YSLEER. This CDR3 region has 15 residues. The CDR3 protein is CASSPGTPTNEKLFF. Here the CDR3 DNA reads TGCGCCAGCAGCCCGGGGACACCAACTAATGAAAAACTGTTTTTT.

J is TRBJ1-1 and V is TRBV10-3; no firm D call. The CDR3 contains 14 residues. V was pared by 6 bases and J by 2 bases, with 13 bases between. Germline V gives CDR1 ENHRY, CDR2 SYGVKD. For the CDR3, the DNA is TGTGCCATCAGCGCGTCCGGGAAAAACACTGAAGCTTTCTTT. Translation: CAISASGKNTEAFF.

This clonotype was seen a handful of times. This chain links TRBV7-2 with TRBJ2-7; D gene uncertain. Trimming left V 5 bases short and J 1 base short, with 15 bases between. Germline-derived CDR1 and CDR2 are SGHTA and FQGNSA. The CDR3 spans 15 residues. In nucleotides, the CDR3 is TGTGCCAGCAGCCAGCCGGATGAACCATCCTACGAGCAGTACTTC. Translation gives CASSQPDEPSYEQYF.

This clonotype was observed a handful of times. This sequence joins TRBV5-1 and TRBJ2-7, with D perhaps given as TRBD1 or TRBD2 (5 bases each). V lost 1 base, J lost 0 bases, and 8 bases lay in between. In germline, CDR1 is SGHRS, CDR2 YFSETQ. This CDR3 has 14 residues. CDR3 bases: TGCGCCAGCAGCTTGACGGGGCCCTCCTACGAGCAGTACTTC. Residues: CASSLTGPSYEQYF.

The table lists this clonotype with a few counts. The gene calls are TRBV6-1 and TRBJ1-2, with 9 bases matching TRBD1. CDR3 size: 17 residues. Germline loops: CDR1 MNHNS, CDR2 SASEGT. Unmatched junction bases numbered 13, after V lost 1 base and J lost 7 bases. CDR3 in amino acids: CASSEVTGGAGIGGYTF. CDR3 DNA sequence: TGTGCCAGCAGTGAAGTTACAGGGGGCGCTGGTATCGGTGGCTACACCTTC.

There are a few counts of this clonotype. V and J are TRBV28 and TRBJ2-7; TRBD2 matches at 13 bases. The germline V gene encodes CDR1 MDHEN and CDR2 SYDVKM. The ends lost 2 bases at V and 1 base at J; junction bases unmatched: 8. The CDR3 runs to 18 residues. The CDR3 bases are TGTGCCAGCAGTTTAAGTACTAGCGGGAGGGCGCGATCCTACGAGCAGTACTTC. Amino acid sequence: CASSLSTSGRARSYEQYF.

This clonotype was found many times. V usage is TRBV29-1 and J usage is TRBJ1-4, with D perhaps TRBD1 (6 bases). The germline V gene encodes CDR1 SQVTM and CDR2 ANQGSEA. V was shortened by 7 bases and J by 2 bases, with 14 bases between the two germline ends. This CDR3 has 14 residues. The CDR3 is CSATQGPTNEKLFF. The CDR3, as DNA: TGCAGCGCGACCCAGGGGCCGACTAATGAAAAACTGTTTTTT. Complete variable domain (other parts from reference TRBV29-1 and TRBJ1-4): SAVISQKPSRDICQRGTSLTIQCQVDSQVTMMFWYRQQPGQSLTLIATANQGSEATYESGFVIDKFPISRPNLTFSTLTVSNMSPEDSSIYLCSATQGPTNEKLFFGSGTQLSVL.

In its sample, this clonotype was seen a few times. The V call is TRBV5-5, the J call TRBJ2-7, with 7 bases identical to TRBD2. J lost 6 bases, V lost 0 bases, and 9 bases had no gene match. The CDR3 runs 15 residues. CDR1 is SGHKS, CDR2 YYEKEE, per germline (reference sequence). CDR3 protein: CASSLVGGGLPEQYF. The CDR3 DNA reads TGTGCCAGCAGCTTGGTTGGGGGGGGACTCCCCGAGCAGTACTTC.

This chain joins TRBV24-1 and TRBJ2-3; D unclear. The germline V and J ends were trimmed by 8 bases and 3 bases, with 14 bases remaining between them. Germline V gives CDR1 KGHDR, CDR2 SFDVKD. CDR3 length equals 14 residues. The CDR3: CATKKASETDTQYF. In DNA form, the CDR3 reads TGTGCCACCAAAAAAGCGAGTGAGACAGATACGCAGTATTTT.